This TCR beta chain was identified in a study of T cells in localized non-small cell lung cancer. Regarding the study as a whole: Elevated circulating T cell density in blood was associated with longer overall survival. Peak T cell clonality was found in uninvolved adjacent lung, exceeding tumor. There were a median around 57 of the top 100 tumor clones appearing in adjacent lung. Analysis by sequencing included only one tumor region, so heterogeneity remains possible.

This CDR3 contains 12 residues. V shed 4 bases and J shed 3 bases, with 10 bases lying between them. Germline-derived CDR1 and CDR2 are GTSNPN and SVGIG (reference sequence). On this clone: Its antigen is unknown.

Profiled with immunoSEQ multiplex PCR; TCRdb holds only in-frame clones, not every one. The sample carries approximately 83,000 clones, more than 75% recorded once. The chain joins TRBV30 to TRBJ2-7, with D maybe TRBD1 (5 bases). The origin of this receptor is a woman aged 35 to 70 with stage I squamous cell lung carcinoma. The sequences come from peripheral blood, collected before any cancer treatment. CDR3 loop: CAWNRQNYEQYF. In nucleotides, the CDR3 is TGTGCCTGGAATAGACAGAACTACGAGCAGTACTTC.